The clone carrying this T cell receptor beta chain was detected only a few times. As yet, its antigen is unknown. This sample was taken from a study of T-cell memory formation after mild COVID-19. Broader study findings: A second wave expanding day 15 to 37 was CD4+-biased; contracting clones were balanced.

In germline, CDR1 is SGHRS, CDR2 YFSETQ. The germline V and J ends were trimmed by 4 bases and 0 bases, with 11 bases remaining between them. The CDR3 contains 15 residues. TCRdb processed the 5' RACE reads anew with MiXCR; each CDR3 protein has one entry. The sample has hundreds of thousands of distinct CDR3 sequences, 28% seen once. This chain uses TRBV5-1 with TRBJ2-1; D might be TRBD2 (5 bases). Sequencing input: PBMCs or a T cell subset sorted from them (not recorded which). The receptor comes from an adult woman who had mild COVID-19 (a few samples of this study predate the infection). Cell type and time point are not known. CDR3 nucleotides: TGCGCCAGCAGCCCTGAAACTAGCTCCTACAATGAGCAGTTCTTC. Translated: CASSPETSSYNEQFF.